The clone carrying this T cell receptor beta chain has just one count. As yet, its antigen is unknown. This PCR relied on a set of 60 Vbeta primers and 13 Jbeta primers. The authors' processing: Roughly 12 million shared chains were among approximately 80 million unique TCR beta chains counted in a later analysis. Sequencing used immunoSEQ multiplex PCR; TCRdb keeps in-frame clones, though not all of them. That table gives V, J and clone size, and the DNA gave D and trimming. The sample contains about 190,000 clones, around 80% of which appear only once. This entry belongs to a study of cytomegalovirus exposure and HLA in healthy donors. Germline CDR1 and CDR2: WSHSY and SAAADI. The CDR3 contains 15 residues. Trimming cost V 4 bases and J 4 bases, with 14 bases left between them. Broader study findings: Most of the TCR beta V segments (in an earlier analysis) were productive either about 90% or about 30% of the time. Later analysis revealed greater clonal expansion in HLA-associated TCR beta chains than in equally common others. Rarity marked most TCR sequences, yet some public TCRs occurred in many donors.

The TCR was taken from a man aged 40-49 years in good health and CMV-seropositive. Sequenced material: PBMCs. The genes are TRBV10-2 and TRBJ1-5; D gene unclear. The CDR3 DNA sequence: TGCGCCAGCAGTGCCCGAGGAGGGAGGAATCAGCCCCAGCATTTT. Amino acids: CASSARGGRNQPQHF.